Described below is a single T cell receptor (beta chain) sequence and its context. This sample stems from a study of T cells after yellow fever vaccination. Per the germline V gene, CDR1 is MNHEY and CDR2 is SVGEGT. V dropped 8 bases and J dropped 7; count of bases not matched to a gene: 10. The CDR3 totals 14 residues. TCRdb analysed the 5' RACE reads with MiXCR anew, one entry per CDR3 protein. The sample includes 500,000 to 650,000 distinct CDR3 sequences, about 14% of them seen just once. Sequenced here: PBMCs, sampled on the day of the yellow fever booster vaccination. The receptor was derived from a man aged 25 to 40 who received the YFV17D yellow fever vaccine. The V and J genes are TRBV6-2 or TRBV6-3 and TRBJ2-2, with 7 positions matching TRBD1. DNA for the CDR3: TGTGCCAGCGGAAGGACAGGACCCCACGGGGAGCTGTTTTTT. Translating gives CASGRTGPHGELFF.